This T cell receptor (beta chain) was sequenced for a study of vaccination effects on CD4 cells after COVID-19 (dated by TCRdb to between 2021 and 2024). Notes on the research overall: Across the study, the median time from the second dose to post-vaccine sampling was 72 days (range 14 to 241). The study compared SARS-CoV-2 spike-specific CD4+ TCR repertoires before and after mRNA vaccination in COVID-19 convalescent patients and infection-naive vaccine recipients. A total of 9 to 11 COVID-19 convalescent patients and a handful of SARS-CoV-2-naive healthy vaccine recipients were included in the full study. Cultures from other donors in the study were sequenced using the Oncomine TCR Beta short-read assay on an Illumina iSeq 100. Summary of the overall study and its limitations: At late post-vaccination timepoints, both infection-induced and vaccine-induced clones showed marked clonal contraction, consistent with waning T cell responses. Limitations of the study were the small number of convalescent patients and the absence of early post-infection timepoints. In healthy vaccine recipients, vaccine-induced clones were almost all SARS-CoV-2 mono-reactive, with only 1 of 255 being cross-reactive with common cold coronaviruses.

Comments on this clone: It has no known antigen specificity. Base qualities are not recorded, but no much larger clone differs from it by a single base.

In the ViraFEST assay, PBMC were stimulated with viral peptide pools, and antigen-specific CD4+ T cell clonotypes were then identified by expansion using TCR sequencing. After more than nine days of culture, CD4+ T cells were isolated with the EasySep CD4+ T cell isolation kit. Each participant got two doses of an mRNA SARS-CoV-2 vaccine, either BNT162b2 or mRNA-1273. Healthy vaccine recipients had no prior SARS-CoV-2 infection, confirmed by negative nucleocapsid antibodies before and after vaccination. A few million PBMC per well were cultured in IMDM with about 4.8% human AB serum, 10 IU/ml IL-2 and gentamicin, plus 10 ug/ml peptides. On days 3 and 7, half of the culture medium was replaced with fresh IL-2-containing medium. Each peptide stimulation condition was cultured in triplicate wells unless otherwise noted. PBMC were separated from whole blood using Ficoll-Paque Plus gradient centrifugation and were then either cryopreserved at -140C or used fresh. The spike proteins of SARS-CoV-2 and of the common cold coronaviruses HCoV-NL63, HCoV-OC43 and HCoV-229E were spanned by overlapping peptide pools. The QIAamp micro DNA kit was used to extract genomic DNA from the cultured CD4+ T cells.

The CDR3 has 15 amino acids, counting the end cysteine and phenylalanine. CDR3 DNA is the only sequence kept; it has 45 bases, read in frame from the first base. V lost 0 bases and J lost 1 base; the stretch between them is 9 bases long. Sequences SGDLS (CDR1) and YYNGEE (CDR2) are obtained from the germline V gene. Libraries were built with the immunoSEQ multiplex PCR assay. DNA from the cultured and isolated CD4+ T cells underwent TCR beta CDR3 sequencing. The source study handled its data this way. The analysis removed non-productive TCR sequences, trimmed reads to the CDR3 region, and retained only CDR3s that were 7 or more amino acids long. Antigen-specific clonotypes were identified using the MANAFEST web app by comparison of expansion in peptide wells against reference cultures. To be called positive, a clone needed expansion at FDR<0.05 compared with the reference and with all other wells, an odds ratio greater than 5, and a frequency greater than 0.1% in two replicate wells. A clonotype was defined as cross-reactive if the clonotype was significantly expanded both in SARS-CoV-2 spike wells and in at least one common cold coronavirus spike condition. Using the stringdist R package, CDR3 similarity was measured by Levenshtein distance, and unrooted trees were constructed with ape in R 3.6.1. Entries here come from immuneACCESS through TCRdb and include only in-frame sequences with V and J called. Some clones fail to appear in such tables; in the studies checked, an unresolved V gene covers under half of the shortfall, and the cause of the remainder is unknown. V and J calls and clone size are as listed in that table; D and trimming were resolved from the DNA. This sample gives 25,000 to 35,000 clones in total; about 73% of them show up just once. The leading ten clones occupy 17% of the sample.

The sequencing here drew on CD4+ T cells from PBMCs cultured with HCoV-OC43 spike peptides, taken after COVID-19 vaccination. Taken with the paper, the label for cell subset or site translates to: HCoV-OC43 spike overlapping peptide pool stimulation. This chain is built from TRBV9 and TRBJ2-3; the D gene is not confidently resolved. The origin of this receptor is a human donor who received a COVID-19 vaccine. The CDR3 region: CASSVGDVRTDTQYF. The DNA is TGTGCCAGCAGCGTAGGGGATGTCCGCACAGATACGCAGTATTTT.